Shown below are 32 T cell receptor beta chains from a single sample sequenced in a study of shared clonotypes between healthy human individuals. Some clones are missing from TCRdb's copy, which holds only in-frame ones; the method was immunoSEQ multiplex PCR. Of approximately 2.4 million clones in the sample, around 95% were seen once. The material sequenced was naive CD4+ T cells sorted from blood. Stated subset: CD45RA+ positively selected. The receptors originated from a man in his late teens or twenties in good health.

About this clone itself: The sample contains more than one DNA sequence encoding this CDR3. DNA for the CDR3: TGTGCCTGGAGGCTAGCGGGGGCGGGAGATACGCAGTATTTT. Its translation is CAWRLAGAGDTQYF. J is TRBJ2-3 and V is TRBV30, with 10 nucleotides matching TRBD2. Germline V gives CDR1 GTSNPN, CDR2 SVGIG (reference sequence). Losses at the gene ends were 3 bases for V and 5 bases for J; bases not matched to a gene: 5. The CDR3 has 14 residues.

The table lists this clone with a count of one. The V gene is TRBV7-9, the J gene TRBJ2-1; 12 positions match TRBD1. CDR3 length: 18 residues. The V gene's germline CDR1 is SEHNR and CDR2 FQNEAQ (reference sequence). J lost 4 bases, V lost 4 bases, and 11 bases had no gene match. The CDR3 DNA sequence: TGTGCCAGCAGCTCGGGGACAGGGGGCGCGGGAGTTTACAATGAGCAGTTCTTC. Amino acids: CASSSGTGGAGVYNEQFF. Looking up the rest from reference TRBV7-9 and TRBJ2-1 gives the full variable domain: DTGVSQNPRHKITKRGQNVTFRCDPISEHNRLYWYRQTLGQGPEFLTYFQNEAQLEKSRLLSDRFSAERPKGSFSTLEIQRTEQGDSAMYLCASSSGTGGAGVYNEQFFGPGTRLTVL.

This clone was found once. The CDR3 spells CASRPTSGHLGDTQYF. CDR3 DNA sequence: TGCGCCAGCAGGCCTACTAGCGGGCACCTTGGAGATACGCAGTATTTT. The V and J genes are TRBV5-1 and TRBJ2-3, with 9 positions matching TRBD2. The V segment lost 5 bases and the J segment 5 bases; nucleotides outside the gene matches: 12. Germline assignment: CDR1 SGHRS and CDR2 YFSETQ. The CDR3 contains 16 residues.

This clone has a single count. The rearrangement joins TRBV27 to TRBJ1-6; D call uncertain. V shed 7 bases and J shed 9 bases, with 13 bases lying between them. The germline CDR1 and CDR2 sequences are MNHEY and SMNVEV (reference sequence). This CDR3 comprises 13 residues. The CDR3: CASMKGLGSPLHF. The CDR3 DNA reads as TGTGCCAGCATGAAAGGTCTTGGTTCACCCCTCCACTTT.

The genes are TRBV30 and TRBJ1-2; 7 nucleotides agree with TRBD1. The CDR3 covers 14 residues. Germline-derived CDR1 and CDR2 are GTSNPN and SVGIG (reference sequence). V dropped 1 base and J dropped 4; count of bases not matched to a gene: 6. The CDR3 sequence: CAWSGQGDIYGYTF. The DNA for the CDR3 is TGTGCCTGGAGTGGACAGGGTGACATCTATGGCTACACCTTC.

Turning to this clone: This CDR3 is also generated by other DNA sequences in the sample. The chain has TRBV6-6 and TRBJ1-1; D gene unclear. V lost 3 bases and J 1 base, leaving 6 bases between the germline ends. CDR3 length: 13 amino acids. CDR1 and CDR2 from the germline V gene are MNHNY and SVGAGI (reference sequence). The CDR3 loop reads CASSYAENTEAFF. CDR3 bases: TGTGCCAGCAGTTATGCGGAGAACACTGAAGCTTTCTTT.

The V call is TRBV11-2, the J call TRBJ1-1; D might be TRBD1 (5 bases). Germline values: CDR1 SGHAT, CDR2 FQNNGV. The germline V and J ends were trimmed by 2 bases and 4 bases, with 11 bases remaining between them. This CDR3 is built from 14 residues. CDR3 protein: CASSLTRVGTEAFF. The CDR3 nucleotides read TGTGCCAGCAGCTTAACCAGGGTGGGCACTGAAGCTTTCTTT.

The rearrangement links TRBV5-4 to TRBJ2-5; 10 positions agree with TRBD1. The germline gives CDR1 SGHNT, CDR2 YYREEE (reference sequence). V shed 4 bases, J shed 2 bases, and the junction held 11 bases outside the gene matches. The CDR3 has 17 residues. The DNA of the CDR3 is TGTGCCAGCAGCCAGACTCGGACAGGGGGGCGACAAGAGACCCAGTACTTC. This sequence encodes CASSQTRTGGRQETQYF. The full variable domain, with the rest looked up from reference TRBV5-4 and TRBJ2-5, is ETGVTQSPTHLIKTRGQQVTLRCSSQSGHNTVSWYQQALGQGPQFIFQYYREEENGRGNFPPRFSGLQFPNYSSELNVNALELDDSALYLCASSQTRTGGRQETQYFGPGTRLLVL.

The rearrangement uses TRBV7-9 and TRBJ2-7, with D tentatively TRBD1 (6 bases). Trimming took off 5 bases at V and 1 base at J, with 18 bases between the two ends. The germline V gene encodes CDR1 SEHNR and CDR2 FQNEAQ (reference sequence). The CDR3 is made up of 16 amino acids. CDR3 residues: CASSLLSGARSYEQYF. The CDR3 coding sequence is TGTGCCAGCAGCCTTTTATCAGGGGCCCGATCCTACGAGCAGTACTTC.

The V and J genes are TRBV2 and TRBJ1-5; D unresolved. The CDR3 length is 15 residues. The ends were cut back, 6 bases at V and 1 base at J, with 13 bases in the middle. Germline V gene lookup returns CDR1 SNHLY and CDR2 FYNNEI. CDR3 DNA sequence: TGTGCCAGCAGACTTTCATCGGGGAGCAATCAGCCCCAGCATTTT. It yields the protein CASRLSSGSNQPQHF. Full variable domain (missing parts from reference TRBV2 and TRBJ1-5): EPEVTQTPSHQVTQMGQEVILRCVPISNHLYFYWYRQILGQKVEFLVSFYNNEISEKSEIFDDQFSVERPDGSNFTLKIRSTKLEDSAMYFCASRLSSGSNQPQHFGDGTRLSIL.

With respect to this clone: The sample has other DNA sequences that encode this CDR3 too. The chain joins TRBV5-1 to TRBJ2-2, with TRBD1 identical over 8 bases. Germline CDR1 reads SGHRS; CDR2 reads YFSETQ. V trimming: 3 bases; J trimming: 4 bases; junction bases outside the gene matches: 2. The CDR3 length is 14 residues. For the CDR3, the DNA is TGCGCCAGCAGCTCGACAGGGGCCACCGGGGAGCTGTTTTTT. The encoded protein is CASSSTGATGELFF. The full variable domain, rest sourced from reference TRBV5-1 and TRBJ2-2, is KAGVTQTPRYLIKTRGQQVTLSCSPISGHRSVSWYQQTPGQGLQFLFEYFSETQRNKGNFPGRFSGRQFSNSRSEMNVSTLELGDSALYLCASSSTGATGELFFGEGSRLTVL.

The chain has TRBV5-4 and TRBJ2-4, with TRBD2 matching over 13 bases. The CDR3 covers 20 residues. V shed 3 bases and J 1 base; nucleotides not matched to a gene: 13. Germline V gene data show CDR1 as SGHNT and CDR2 as YYREEE (reference sequence). For the CDR3, the DNA is TGTGCCAGCAGCTCTACCACTAGCGGGAGGGCCGGGGGGGCCAAAAACATTCAGTACTTC. This gives the protein CASSSTTSGRAGGAKNIQYF.

This rearrangement joins TRBV6-1 to TRBJ2-7; 8 bases map to TRBD1. CDR3 length equals 13 residues. V lost 3 bases and J lost 6; bases outside the gene matches: 4. Germline V CDR1 and CDR2: MNHNS, SASEGT. In nucleotides, the CDR3 is TGTGCCAGCAGTGAGACAGGGGATTTCGAGCAGTACTTC. Its protein is CASSETGDFEQYF.

This clone was observed a single time. The chain links TRBV30 to TRBJ2-5, with D possibly being TRBD2 (6 bases). Gene TRBJ2-7 matches the end of the DNA better, so the J call may be wrong. Looked up from germline, CDR1 is GTSNPN and CDR2 is SVGIG (reference sequence). The CDR3 extends over 14 amino acids. The CDR3 DNA reads as TGTGCCTGGACTCTGGCGGGGATCCTCTACGAGCAGTACTTC. Its protein product is CAWTLAGILYEQYF.

In regard to this clone: Other DNA sequences of this sample code for an identical CDR3. V usage is TRBV5-1 and J usage is TRBJ2-6; D remains ambiguous. The V gene lost 0 bases and the J gene lost 2 bases, with 3 bases spanning the gap. Per germline, CDR1 SGHRS and CDR2 YFSETQ. The CDR3 totals 14 residues. In DNA form, the CDR3 reads TGCGCCAGCAGCTTGGTAGCTGGGGCCAACGTCCTGACTTTC. It yields the protein CASSLVAGANVLTF.

V is TRBV10-3 and J is TRBJ2-1; 8 bases fit TRBD1. CDR1 is ENHRY, CDR2 SYGVKD, per germline. The CDR3 totals 16 residues. V shed 6 bases and J 8 bases; nucleotides not matched to a gene: 15. CDR3 sequence (DNA): TGTGCCATCAGCGAGCCCCGGACAGGGATGATCGATGAGCAGTTCTTC. This sequence encodes CAISEPRTGMIDEQFF.

The rearrangement links TRBV7-9 to TRBJ2-1; D call uncertain. V dropped 2 bases and J dropped 4 bases, with 6 bases sitting between them. This CDR3 is built from 13 residues. CDR1 is SEHNR and CDR2 is FQNEAQ in the germline V gene (reference sequence). The DNA of the CDR3 is TGTGCCAGCAGCTTAACCCCTTACAATGAGCAGTTCTTC. Translated: CASSLTPYNEQFF.

The gene calls are TRBV6-5 and TRBJ2-5; perhaps D is TRBD1 or TRBD2 (5 bases each). The CDR3 covers 13 residues. The V gene's germline CDR1 is MNHEY and CDR2 SVGAGI. Trimming took 6 bases from V and 3 from J, leaving 11 bases between them. The chain's CDR3 is CASSPGTEETQYF. Written as DNA, the CDR3 is TGTGCCAGCAGCCCGGGGACCGAAGAGACCCAGTACTTC.

This chain connects TRBV7-6 to TRBJ2-1, with D perhaps TRBD2 (6 bases). The CDR3 is 15 residues long. The V gene lost 6 bases and the J gene lost 3 bases, with 15 bases spanning the gap. The germline V gene has CDR1 SGHVS and CDR2 FNYEAQ. The CDR3 region has the DNA TGTGCCAGCAGTTGGGGACTTTCCTTCTACAATGAGCAGTTCTTC. Translation: CASSWGLSFYNEQFF.

V and J are TRBV30 and TRBJ2-7, with D possibly being TRBD1 (6 bases). The V end was cut by 8 bases, the J end by 1 base, with 12 bases between. This CDR3 contains 12 residues. The germline V gene has CDR1 GTSNPN and CDR2 SVGIG (reference sequence). CDR3 region: CALGGFSYEQYF. The CDR3 coding sequence is TGTGCCCTAGGGGGTTTTTCCTACGAGCAGTACTTC.

V and J are TRBV28 and TRBJ1-2, with 8 nucleotides matching TRBD1. V shed 6 bases and J 4 bases; nucleotides not matched to a gene: 7. This CDR3 contains 14 residues. Germline V gene sequence: CDR1 MDHEN, CDR2 SYDVKM. The CDR3 sequence is CASRTTGVIYGYTF. The CDR3, as DNA: TGTGCCAGCAGAACGACAGGGGTTATCTATGGCTACACCTTC.

The chain uses TRBV5-1 and TRBJ1-3; D remains ambiguous. The CDR3 covers 15 residues. The V gene lost 0 bases and the J gene lost 8 bases, with 15 bases spanning the gap. Germline assignment: CDR1 SGHRS and CDR2 YFSETQ. CDR3 in DNA: TGCGCCAGCAGCTTGGGGACGAACACTATCGACACCATATATTTT. The encoded protein is CASSLGTNTIDTIYF. The complete variable domain, with remaining parts taken from reference TRBV5-1 and TRBJ1-3, reads KAGVTQTPRYLIKTRGQQVTLSCSPISGHRSVSWYQQTPGQGLQFLFEYFSETQRNKGNFPGRFSGRQFSNSRSEMNVSTLELGDSALYLCASSLGTNTIDTIYFGEGSWLTVV.

The chain joins TRBV7-3 to TRBJ2-5, with D possibly matching TRBD1 (6 bases). V lost 5 bases and J 5 bases, leaving 9 bases between the germline ends. The CDR3 runs 12 residues. Germline V gene lookup returns CDR1 SGHTA and CDR2 FQGTGA. CDR3 nucleotide sequence: TGTGCCAGCAGCCCCACAGGGGAGACCCAGTACTTC. Translated: CASSPTGETQYF.

This chain uses TRBV28 with TRBJ2-7; D is uncertain. V lost 6 bases and J 0 bases, leaving 12 bases between the germline ends. The germline V gene encodes CDR1 MDHEN and CDR2 SYDVKM. CDR3 length: 14 residues. The CDR3 DNA reads as TGTGCCAGCAGGGGGTCCCTGAGCTCCTACGAGCAGTACTTC. Translating it yields CASRGSLSSYEQYF.

Details on this clone: Other DNA sequences in this sample translate to the same CDR3. The chain uses TRBV18 and TRBJ2-5, with D uncertain. The CDR3 is 13 amino acids. Per the germline V gene, CDR1 is KGHSH and CDR2 is LQKENI. V was shortened by 4 bases and J by 2 bases, with 8 bases between the two germline ends. The CDR3 DNA is TGTGCCAGCTCACAAGGATCACAAGAGACCCAGTACTTC. Amino acid sequence: CASSQGSQETQYF.

The V and J genes are TRBV9 and TRBJ2-6; D possibly corresponds to TRBD1 (6 bases). This CDR3 has 17 amino acids. Between the trimmed V and J ends, which lost 4 bases and 0 bases, there was a span of 14 bases. From germline, CDR1 is SGDLS and CDR2 YYNGEE. The CDR3 DNA reads TGTGCCAGCAGCACCCTGACAGGTGTCTCTGGGGCCAACGTCCTGACTTTC. This gives the protein CASSTLTGVSGANVLTF.

J is TRBJ2-3 and V is TRBV5-4; weak D call: TRBD2 (6 bases). The CDR3 covers 16 residues. Germline assignment: CDR1 SGHNT and CDR2 YYREEE (reference sequence). V lost 3 bases and J 1 base, leaving 15 bases between the germline ends. CDR3 sequence reads: CASSSGTSPRTDTQYF. The DNA of the CDR3 is TGTGCCAGCAGCTCAGGGACTTCCCCACGCACAGATACGCAGTATTTT.

Only one count was recorded for this clone. J is TRBJ1-4 and V is TRBV28; 10 nucleotides line up with TRBD1. J gave up 0 bases and V 6 bases, and 7 bases lay outside the gene matches. CDR1 and CDR2 (germline): MDHEN, SYDVKM. The CDR3 runs to 17 residues. The DNA of the CDR3 is TGTGCCAGCAGACCCTCCGGGACAGGGGCAACTAATGAAAAACTGTTTTTT. As protein: CASRPSGTGATNEKLFF. Complete variable domain (other parts from reference TRBV28 and TRBJ1-4): DVKVTQSSRYLVKRTGEKVFLECVQDMDHENMFWYRQDPGLGLRLIYFSYDVKMKEKGDIPEGYSVSREKKERFSLILESASTNQTSMYLCASRPSGTGATNEKLFFGSGTQLSVL.

The rearrangement uses TRBV2 and TRBJ2-7; D perhaps matches TRBD1 (6 bases). This CDR3 has 12 amino acids. The V gene's germline CDR1 is SNHLY and CDR2 FYNNEI. V lost 7 bases and J 4 bases, leaving 11 bases between the germline ends. Here the CDR3 reads CASKGETYEQYF. The CDR3, as DNA: TGTGCCAGCAAGGGGGAGACATACGAGCAGTACTTC.

Concerning this clone itself: The same CDR3 also results from other DNA sequences found in this sample. The genes are TRBV7-2 and TRBJ2-2, with D perhaps TRBD1 (5 bases). Germline CDR1 reads SGHTA; CDR2 reads FQGNSA. The CDR3 covers 14 residues. Trimming removed 4 bases at V and 1 base at J, with 7 bases between. CDR3 sequence (DNA): TGTGCCAGCAGCTCGCAGGGGAACACCGGGGAGCTGTTTTTT. Protein: CASSSQGNTGELFF.

The CDR3 here is CSVLPLVGDTQYF. Written as DNA, the CDR3 is TGCAGCGTCCTACCTTTGGTGGGAGATACGCAGTATTTT. The chain employs TRBV29-1 and TRBJ2-3; D gene unclear. V shed 6 bases and J shed 5 bases, with 15 bases lying between them. CDR1 is SQVTM, CDR2 ANQGSEA, per germline. CDR3 length: 13 residues.

The chain has TRBV5-5 and TRBJ2-6, with D uncertain. The CDR3 covers 16 residues. V gave up 6 bases and J gave up 5 bases, with 18 bases separating them. From germline, CDR1 is SGHKS and CDR2 YYEKEE (reference sequence). The CDR3 DNA sequence: TGTGCCAGCACGCGGCTCGCACAAAGTCGGGCCAACGTCCTGACTTTC. It translates to CASTRLAQSRANVLTF. Based on the CDR3 plus reference TRBV5-5 and TRBJ2-6, the full variable domain is DAGVTQSPTHLIKTRGQQVTLRCSPISGHKSVSWYQQVLGQGPQFIFQYYEKEERGRGNFPDRFSARQFPNYSSELNVNALLLGDSALYLCASTRLAQSRANVLTFGAGSRLTVL.